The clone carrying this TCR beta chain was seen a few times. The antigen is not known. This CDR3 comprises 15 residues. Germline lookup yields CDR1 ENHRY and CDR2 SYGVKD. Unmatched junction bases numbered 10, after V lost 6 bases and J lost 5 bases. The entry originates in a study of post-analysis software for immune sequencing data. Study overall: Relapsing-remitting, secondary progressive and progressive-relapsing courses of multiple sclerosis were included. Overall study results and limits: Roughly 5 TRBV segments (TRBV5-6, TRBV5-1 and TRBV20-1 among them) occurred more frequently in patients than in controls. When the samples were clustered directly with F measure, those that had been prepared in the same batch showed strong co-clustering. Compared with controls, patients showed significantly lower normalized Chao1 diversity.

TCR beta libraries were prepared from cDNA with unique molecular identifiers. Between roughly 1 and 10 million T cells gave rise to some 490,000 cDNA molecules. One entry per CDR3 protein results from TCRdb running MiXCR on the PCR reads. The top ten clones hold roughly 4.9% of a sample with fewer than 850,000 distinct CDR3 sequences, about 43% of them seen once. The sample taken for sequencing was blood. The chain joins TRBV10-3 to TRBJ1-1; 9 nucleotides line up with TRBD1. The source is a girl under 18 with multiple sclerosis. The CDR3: CAIRAQQGARTEAFF. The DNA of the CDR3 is TGTGCCATCAGGGCACAACAGGGGGCAAGAACTGAAGCTTTCTTT.